This entry lists 18 T cell receptor beta chains sequenced from one sample in a study of T cell clusters in autoimmune cytopenias. TRB was amplified by touch-down multiplex PCR, primer pools A and B combined. TCRdb re-called the multiplex PCR reads and gives one entry per CDR3 protein, without DNA. The table for this sample gives approximately 4,100 distinct CDR3 sequences. Tens of thousands of genome equivalents of blood DNA were amplified for TRB. These same data were also listed under a study on T cell repertoires in aging, cancer and after chemotherapy.

What was sequenced was peripheral blood. The receptor source for this set is a human donor in good health.

J is TRBJ2-3 and V is TRBV20-1. This CDR3 spans 13 amino acids. The V gene's germline CDR1 is DFQATT and CDR2 SNEGSKA (reference sequence). The CDR3 loop reads CSASLRSTDTQYF.

This clonotype is medium-sized by frequency. The chain couples TRBV5-5 to TRBJ2-5. The CDR3 has 12 residues. Germline V gene data show CDR1 as SGHKS and CDR2 as YYEKEE (reference sequence). The CDR3: CASSMRLETQYF.

This chain joins TRBV6-6 and TRBJ2-6. The CDR3 length is 14 residues. Germline lookup yields CDR1 MNHNY and CDR2 SVGAGI (reference sequence). CDR3: CASSYSTGANVLTF.

Frequency places this clonotype as medium-sized. The V gene is TRBV29-1, the J gene TRBJ1-1. The CDR3 is 13 amino acids. Germline CDR1 is SQVTM and CDR2 is ANQGSEA. The CDR3 loop reads CSVGQGEGTEAFF.

The CDR3 protein is CASSFSGLADTQYF. The chain has TRBV5-1 and TRBJ2-3; TCRdb gives TRBD1 as the D gene, but with no DNA this cannot be confirmed. This CDR3 is 14 amino acids long. CDR1 is SGHRS, CDR2 YFSETQ, per germline.

The V call is TRBV13, the J call TRBJ2-3. CDR1 is PRHDT and CDR2 is FYEKMQ in the germline V gene (reference sequence). The CDR3 runs to 12 residues. The chain's CDR3 is CASSLAPHGQYF.

This clonotype is classed as medium-sized by frequency. This chain uses TRBV13 with TRBJ2-7; there is no DNA to check the TCRdb D call of TRBD1. CDR1 is PRHDT and CDR2 is FYEKMQ in the germline V gene (reference sequence). This CDR3 is built from 15 residues. Here the CDR3 reads CASSLGRSGAYEQYF.

This sequence joins TRBV19 and TRBJ1-4; TCRdb reports TRBD1, a call that lacks DNA to check it against. Germline lookup yields CDR1 LNHDA and CDR2 SQIVND (reference sequence). The CDR3 has 16 residues. CDR3 in amino acids: CASTPRGGRLDEKLFF.

By frequency, this clonotype registers medium-sized. The V and J genes are TRBV6-5 and TRBJ2-7; TCRdb calls TRBD1, which cannot be checked without DNA. This CDR3 region has 13 residues. Germline assignment: CDR1 MNHEY and CDR2 SVGAGI. CDR3 sequence: CASVPGGGYEQYF.

This clonotype is medium-sized by frequency. The V call is TRBV6-1, the J call TRBJ2-7. The CDR3 length is 14 residues. The germline CDR1 and CDR2 sequences are MNHNS and SASEGT. The CDR3: CASKSAFSTTEQYF.

In terms of frequency, this clonotype is medium-sized. The gene calls are TRBV6-2 or TRBV6-3 and TRBJ1-1. This CDR3 has 11 residues. Germline V gene sequence: CDR1 MNHEY, CDR2 SVGEGT. CDR3 sequence: CASSYGAEAFF.

This clonotype is called medium-sized based on its frequency. The CDR3 reads CASSPGSWGYGYTF. The rearrangement uses TRBV5-6 and TRBJ1-2; without DNA, the TCRdb call of TRBD1 cannot be checked. Per the germline V gene, CDR1 is SGHDT and CDR2 is YYEEEE. This CDR3 is 14 amino acids long.

This clonotype counts as large by frequency. This chain joins TRBV29-1 and TRBJ2-3; the TRBD1 assignment by TCRdb is unverifiable without DNA. This CDR3 region has 14 residues. Germline CDR1 reads SQVTM; CDR2 reads ANQGSEA. The chain's CDR3 is CSAKQGAATDTQYF.

According to its frequency, this clonotype is medium-sized (0.01 to 0.1%). The rearrangement links TRBV19 to TRBJ1-2. This CDR3 comprises 12 residues. The germline V gene has CDR1 LNHDA and CDR2 SQIVND (reference sequence). CDR3 loop: CASSIGDMRYTF.

The J gene is TRBJ2-5, the V gene TRBV20-1; lacking DNA, the TRBD1 call made by TCRdb goes unchecked. Germline loops: CDR1 DFQATT, CDR2 SNEGSKA (reference sequence). The CDR3 covers 15 residues. This CDR3 reads CSASQGTTVRETQYF.

This clonotype shows up as medium-sized (0.01 to 0.1%) by frequency. The genes are TRBV5-1 and TRBJ2-3. Per the germline V gene, CDR1 is SGHRS and CDR2 is YFSETQ. The CDR3 loop spans 12 amino acids. The CDR3 reads CASSIHHDTQYF.

This clonotype is identified as medium-sized from frequency. This chain joins TRBV15 and TRBJ2-5; TCRdb outputs TRBD2, but without DNA this stays unchecked. Germline V gene sequence: CDR1 LNHNV, CDR2 YYDKDF (reference sequence). CDR3 length: 16 residues. CDR3 protein: CATSSGRDSYQETQYF.

This clonotype registers large by frequency. The chain is built from TRBV13 and TRBJ1-1. This CDR3 contains 11 residues. Germline V gene data show CDR1 as PRHDT and CDR2 as FYEKMQ (reference sequence). This chain's CDR3 is CASTMNTEAFF.